This note documents a single T cell receptor beta chain sequence. Its antigen is currently unknown. Germline V gene data show CDR1 as SNHLY and CDR2 as FYNNEI. This CDR3 has 15 residues. V was clipped by 5 bases and J by 3 bases; unmatched bases: 7. The sample originates from a study of T cells after yellow fever vaccination. The study, taken as a whole, reports: Sorted repertoires could include abundant contaminating clonotypes from bulk cells.

The study made its TCR cDNA through 5'RACE template switching. That step introduced a universal primer site along with UMIs. TCRdb independently ran MiXCR on the 5' RACE reads; one entry per CDR3 protein. The table includes some 320,000 distinct CDR3 sequences, 8.5% to 10% detected once. The source of this sequence is a man between 18 and 29 years old who received the YFV17D yellow fever vaccine. The starting material was CD4+ T cells sorted from PBMCs, obtained 5 days after the yellow fever booster vaccination. The chain joins TRBV2 to TRBJ1-5; TRBD1 matches at 7 bases. Here the CDR3 reads CASSPGTENNQPQHF. The CDR3 DNA follows: TGTGCCAGCAGTCCCGGGACAGAAAACAATCAGCCCCAGCATTTT.